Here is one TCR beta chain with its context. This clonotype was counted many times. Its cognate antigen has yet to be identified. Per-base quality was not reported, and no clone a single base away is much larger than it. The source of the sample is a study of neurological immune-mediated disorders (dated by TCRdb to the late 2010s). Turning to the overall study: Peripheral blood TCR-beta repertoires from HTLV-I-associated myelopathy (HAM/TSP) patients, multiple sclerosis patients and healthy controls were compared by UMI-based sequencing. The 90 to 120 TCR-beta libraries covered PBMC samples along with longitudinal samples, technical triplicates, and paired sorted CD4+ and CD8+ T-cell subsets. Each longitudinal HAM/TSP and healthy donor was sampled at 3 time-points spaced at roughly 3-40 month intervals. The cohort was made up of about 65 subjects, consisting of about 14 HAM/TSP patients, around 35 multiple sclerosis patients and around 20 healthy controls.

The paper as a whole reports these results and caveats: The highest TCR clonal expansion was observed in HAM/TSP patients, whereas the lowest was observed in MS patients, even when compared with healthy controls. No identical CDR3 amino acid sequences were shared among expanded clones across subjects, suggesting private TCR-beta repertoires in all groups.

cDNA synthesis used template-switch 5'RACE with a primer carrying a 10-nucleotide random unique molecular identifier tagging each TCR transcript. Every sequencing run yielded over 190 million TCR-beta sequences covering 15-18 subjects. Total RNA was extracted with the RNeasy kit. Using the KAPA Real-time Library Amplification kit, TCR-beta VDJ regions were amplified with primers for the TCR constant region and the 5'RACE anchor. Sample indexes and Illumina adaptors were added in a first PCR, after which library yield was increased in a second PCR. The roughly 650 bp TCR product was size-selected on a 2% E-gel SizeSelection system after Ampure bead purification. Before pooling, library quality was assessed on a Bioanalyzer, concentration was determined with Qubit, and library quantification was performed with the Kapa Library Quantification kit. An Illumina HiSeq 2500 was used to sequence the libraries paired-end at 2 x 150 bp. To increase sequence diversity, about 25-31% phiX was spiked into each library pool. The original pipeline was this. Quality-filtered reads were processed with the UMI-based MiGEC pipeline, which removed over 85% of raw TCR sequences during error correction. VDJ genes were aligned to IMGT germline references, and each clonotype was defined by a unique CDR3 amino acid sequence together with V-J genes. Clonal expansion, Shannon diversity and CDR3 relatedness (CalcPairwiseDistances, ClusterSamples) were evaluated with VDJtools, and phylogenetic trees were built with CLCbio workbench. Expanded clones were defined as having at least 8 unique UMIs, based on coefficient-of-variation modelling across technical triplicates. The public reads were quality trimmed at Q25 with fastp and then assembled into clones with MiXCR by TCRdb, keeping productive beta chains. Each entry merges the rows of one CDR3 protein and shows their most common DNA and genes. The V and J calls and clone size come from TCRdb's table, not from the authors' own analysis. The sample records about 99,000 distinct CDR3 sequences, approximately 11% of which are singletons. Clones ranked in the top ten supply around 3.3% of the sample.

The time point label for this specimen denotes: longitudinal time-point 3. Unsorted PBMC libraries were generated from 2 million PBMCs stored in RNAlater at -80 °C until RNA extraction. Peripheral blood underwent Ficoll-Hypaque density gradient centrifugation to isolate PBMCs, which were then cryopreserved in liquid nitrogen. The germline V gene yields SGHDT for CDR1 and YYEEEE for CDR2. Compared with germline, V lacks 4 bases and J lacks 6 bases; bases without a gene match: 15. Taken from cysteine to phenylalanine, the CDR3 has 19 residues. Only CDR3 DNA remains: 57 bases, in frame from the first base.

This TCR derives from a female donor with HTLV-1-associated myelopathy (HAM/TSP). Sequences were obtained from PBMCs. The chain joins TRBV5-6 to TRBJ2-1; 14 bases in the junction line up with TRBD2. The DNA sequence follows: TGTGCCAGCAGCGGACCCGGGACTAGCGGGGGTCCGGAGGGCAATGAGCAGTTCTTC. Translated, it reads CASSGPGTSGGPEGNEQFF.